This record concerns one TCR beta chain sequence. The data were obtained in a study of blood T cell repertoires in COVID-19. Study overall: COVID-19 samples, acute and convalescent, were from the United States, Italy and Spain. Sources were T cells, B-cell-depleted T cells, or PBMCs; the material itself was cDNA or gDNA.

Unmatched junction bases numbered 9, after V lost 5 bases and J lost 8 bases. The CDR3 covers 16 residues. The germline CDR1 and CDR2 sequences are SGHAT and FQNNGV. In the original analysis: How many nucleated cells were present was estimated from reference gene primer amplification. Libraries were prepared by immunoSEQ multiplex PCR; TCRdb keeps only in-frame clonotypes and omits some of them. V and J calls plus clone size are reproduced from that table; the DNA served to infer D and trimming. This sample yields 20,000 or so clones, of which roughly 84% are seen a single time; 2.5% to 3.5% belongs to the top ten.

The TCR sequence derives from a man between 35 and 55 years old with acute or convalescent COVID-19. The material sequenced was peripheral blood. This chain links TRBV11-2 with TRBJ1-6; 10 bases fit TRBD1. CDR3 amino acids: CASSAGRDRGYSPLHF. CDR3 sequence (DNA): TGTGCCAGCAGCGCTGGCCGGGACAGGGGTTATTCACCCCTCCACTTT.